These T cell receptor beta chains were read from a single sample in a study of blood T cell repertoires in COVID-19. Some clones are missing from TCRdb's copy, which holds only in-frame ones; the method was immunoSEQ multiplex PCR. The sample lists over 35,000 clones, approximately 80% occurring once. The source material was peripheral blood. The receptors derive from a human donor in a cohort sampled during active COVID-19. The CDR3 runs from the conserved cysteine through the conserved F or W. Each record gives: J gene, clone size, V gene, D gene, CDR3 protein, CDR3 DNA. D genes are given only for firm matches. Only some rows state a clone size, as once, few, many or a class for expanded clones.

TRBJ2-3	NA	TRBV5-4	NA	CASSSRVGEADTQYF	TGTGCCAGCAGCTCCCGGGTAGGGGAGGCAGATACGCAGTATTTT
TRBJ1-5	NA	TRBV4-1	NA	CASSKMGGWPQHF	TGCGCCAGCAGCAAGATGGGGGGGTGGCCCCAGCATTTT
TRBJ2-7	NA	TRBV19	TRBD1	CASSFPGQRYEQYF	TGTGCCAGTAGTTTTCCGGGACAGAGATACGAGCAGTACTTC
TRBJ2-5	NA	TRBV5-6	TRBD2	CASTSSGGAIETQYF	TGTGCCAGCACCTCTAGCGGGGGGGCCATCGAGACCCAGTACTTC
TRBJ2-7	NA	TRBV5-1	TRBD2	CASRYTPGTSSYEQYF	TGCGCCAGCAGATATACCCCCGGGACTAGCTCTTACGAGCAGTACTTC
TRBJ1-5	once	TRBV2	NA	CASTIEGVNQPQHF	TGTGCCAGCACCATCGAAGGGGTCAATCAGCCCCAGCATTTT
TRBJ2-5	NA	TRBV5-6	TRBD1	CASSSSTGVRETQYF	TGTGCCAGCAGCTCCTCTACAGGGGTAAGGGAGACCCAGTACTTC
TRBJ2-5	NA	TRBV4-2	NA	CASSQDLSRGTSQETQYF	TGTGCCAGCAGCCAAGATCTATCGCGGGGAACCTCCCAAGAGACCCAGTACTTC
TRBJ1-2	NA	TRBV6-5	TRBD1	CASSYLARQGYGYTF	TGTGCCAGCAGTTACCTCGCCCGACAGGGTTATGGCTACACCTTC
TRBJ2-6	once	TRBV18	TRBD1	CASSPANIGTGYSGANVLTF	TGTGCCAGCTCACCGGCCAATATAGGGACAGGATACTCTGGGGCCAACGTCCTGACTTTC
TRBJ1-5	few	TRBV6-5	NA	CASRLTYNQPQHF	TGTGCCAGCAGACTCACCTACAATCAGCCCCAGCATTTT
TRBJ1-3	NA	TRBV5-5	NA	CASSLAGFPSGNTIYF	TGTGCCAGCAGCTTGGCAGGGTTTCCCTCTGGAAACACCATATATTTT
TRBJ1-2	NA	TRBV6-5	TRBD1	CASSYRTGSSGYTF	TGTGCCAGCAGTTACAGGACAGGGTCCTCTGGCTACACCTTC
TRBJ2-5	NA	TRBV9	TRBD1	CASSVAPGGRETQYF	TGTGCCAGCAGCGTAGCTCCAGGGGGCAGGGAGACCCAGTACTTC
TRBJ2-1	NA	TRBV9	NA	CASSVDGGASHNEQFF	TGTGCCAGCAGCGTAGATGGAGGGGCTAGCCACAATGAGCAGTTCTTC
TRBJ1-1	NA	TRBV4-3	TRBD1	CASSPMDRPGTEAFF	TGCGCCAGCAGCCCAATGGACAGGCCGGGGACTGAAGCTTTCTTT
TRBJ1-2	NA	TRBV4-3	NA	CASSQGQVSGYTF	TGCGCCAGCAGCCAAGGTCAGGTCTCTGGCTACACCTTC
TRBJ2-5	NA	TRBV7-2	TRBD2	CASSQQSGGIQETQYF	TGTGCCAGCAGCCAACAAAGCGGGGGGATACAAGAGACCCAGTACTTC
TRBJ1-5	NA	TRBV6-5	NA	CAAAGYSNQPQHF	TGTGCCGCGGCCGGGTATAGCAATCAGCCCCAGCATTTT
TRBJ1-4	NA	TRBV19	NA	CASTSARFNEKLFF	NA
TRBJ1-5	NA	TRBV2	TRBD1	CASSARTGILTQHF	TGTGCCAGCAGTGCGAGGACAGGGATTTTGACCCAGCATTTT
TRBJ1-1	NA	TRBV5-1	NA	CASLYEAFF	TGCGCCAGCTTGTATGAAGCTTTCTTT
TRBJ1-5	NA	TRBV6-2/TRBV6-3	NA	CASSFSEGAGQPQHF	TGTGCCAGCAGTTTCTCAGAGGGCGCGGGTCAGCCCCAGCATTTT
TRBJ1-2	few	TRBV28	TRBD1	CASSHNPTGGNGYTF	TGTGCCAGCAGTCACAATCCGACAGGGGGTAATGGCTACACCTTC
TRBJ1-1	NA	TRBV9	NA	CASSETGQLMNTEAFF	TGTGCCAGCAGCGAGACAGGTCAGCTCATGAACACTGAAGCTTTCTTT
TRBJ1-5	NA	TRBV4-3	TRBD1	CASSQGRGLVNQPQHF	TGCGCCAGCAGCCAAGGCAGGGGGCTAGTCAATCAGCCCCAGCATTTT
TRBJ1-1	NA	TRBV7-8	NA	CASSLVRGNTEAFF	TGTGCCAGCAGCTTAGTCAGGGGAAACACTGAAGCTTTCTTT
TRBJ2-5	NA	TRBV7-9	TRBD2	CASSRTSGSQETQYF	TGTGCCAGCAGCCGAACCAGCGGGAGCCAAGAGACCCAGTACTTC
TRBJ2-7	NA	TRBV5-3	NA	CARSSVYEQYF	TGTGCCAGAAGCTCCGTCTACGAGCAGTACTTC
TRBJ2-2	NA	TRBV4-2	TRBD2	CASSQDGGVDTGELFF	TGTGCCAGCAGCCAAGATGGGGGGGTAGACACCGGGGAGCTGTTTTTT
TRBJ1-6	NA	TRBV30	NA	CAWTQGSNSPLHF	TGTGCCTGGACTCAGGGGAGTAATTCACCCCTCCACTTT
TRBJ1-5	NA	TRBV7-2	NA	CASSQYSNQPQHF	TGTGCCAGCAGCCAGTATAGCAATCAGCCCCAGCATTTT
TRBJ2-1	NA	TRBV7-9	NA	CASSFLQGHEQFF	TGTGCCAGCAGCTTCTTACAGGGTCATGAGCAGTTCTTC
TRBJ2-1	NA	TRBV30	TRBD2	CAWNRLAGGRAFYNEQFF	TGTGCCTGGAACCGACTAGCGGGGGGCCGAGCCTTTTACAATGAGCAGTTCTTC
TRBJ2-3	NA	TRBV5-1	NA	CASSLGTRTDTQYF	TGCGCCAGCAGCCTAGGGACTCGAACAGATACGCAGTATTTT
TRBJ2-7	NA	TRBV9	NA	CASSPTESISYEQYF	TGTGCCAGCAGCCCGACGGAGTCTATTTCCTACGAGCAGTACTTC
TRBJ2-3	NA	TRBV5-1	TRBD2	CASSLGGGGAADTQYF	TGCGCCAGCAGCTTGGGAGGCGGGGGGGCCGCAGATACGCAGTATTTT
TRBJ1-3	NA	TRBV18	NA	CASSPRRSSGNTIYF	TGTGCCAGCTCACCACGTCGGAGCTCTGGAAACACCATATATTTT
TRBJ1-4	NA	TRBV19	NA	CASTPQGNGNEKLFF	TGTGCCAGTACACCCCAGGGGAATGGCAATGAAAAACTGTTTTTT
TRBJ2-1	NA	TRBV7-6	NA	CASSLAGTGSASYNEQFF	TGTGCCAGCAGCTTAGCGGGAACAGGGTCAGCCTCCTACAATGAGCAGTTCTTC
TRBJ1-3	NA	TRBV4-3	NA	CASSQDPAQARGRNTIYF	TGCGCCAGCAGCCAAGATCCGGCCCAGGCAAGGGGCAGAAACACCATATATTTT
TRBJ2-1	NA	TRBV2	NA	CATQGGGNEQFF	TGTGCCACTCAGGGAGGGGGCAATGAGCAGTTCTTC
TRBJ2-3	NA	TRBV7-2	TRBD2	CASSLMGRGSTDTQYF	TGTGCCAGCAGCTTAATGGGGAGGGGATCCACAGATACGCAGTATTTT
TRBJ2-4	NA	TRBV29-1	NA	CSVEDGYIQYF	TGCAGCGTTGAAGACGGGTACATTCAGTACTTC
TRBJ1-1	NA	TRBV6-5	NA	CASCLSRRMNTEAFF	TGTGCCAGCTGCCTGTCACGCAGAATGAACACTGAAGCTTTCTTT
TRBJ2-3	once	TRBV7-3	TRBD2	CASSPQTSPDTQYF	TGTGCCAGCAGCCCCCAGACTAGCCCAGATACGCAGTATTTT
TRBJ2-3	NA	TRBV30	NA	CAWSSGTITDTQYF	TGTGCCTGGAGCTCGGGGACAATCACAGATACGCAGTATTTT
TRBJ2-1	NA	TRBV7-8	NA	CASSLASTGYNEQFF	TGTGCCAGCAGCTTAGCATCTACGGGATACAATGAGCAGTTCTTC
TRBJ1-3	once	TRBV7-8	NA	CASSLGNRNAGNTIYF	TGTGCCAGCAGCTTAGGGAACAGGAATGCTGGAAACACCATATATTTT
TRBJ1-1	NA	TRBV14	TRBD1	CASRTTGGTEAFF	TGTGCCAGCAGAACGACAGGGGGCACTGAAGCTTTCTTT
TRBJ2-2	NA	TRBV7-2	TRBD2	CASSQSGGAVGELFF	TGTGCCAGCAGCCAGAGCGGGGGGGCCGTCGGGGAGCTGTTTTTT
TRBJ1-3	NA	TRBV5-1	TRBD1	CASSLGATGGFGNTIYF	TGCGCCAGCAGCTTGGGGGCGACAGGGGGCTTTGGAAACACCATATATTTT
TRBJ2-7	NA	TRBV9	TRBD2	CASSVASGDYEQYF	TGTGCCAGCAGCGTAGCCAGCGGGGACTACGAGCAGTACTTC